The rows below give T cell receptor beta chains drawn from one sample of a study of blood T cell repertoires in COVID-19. This table comes from immunoSEQ multiplex PCR, and its TCRdb copy is limited to in-frame clones, with some not included. The repertoire holds under 150,000 clones, with 84% as singletons. The source material was PBMCs or T cells enriched from blood (not recorded which). These receptors were taken from a man between 50 and 59 years old in a cohort exposed to, infected with or recovered from COVID-19 (not recorded which). CDR3s include the opening cysteine and the closing phenylalanine or tryptophan. Fields, in order: CDR3 protein, CDR3 DNA, V gene, J gene, D gene, clone size. The D gene is left open where the match is weak. Expanded clones are given a class, and other clones once, few, many or no size at all.

CASSLTGSSGANVLTF	TGCGCCAGCAGCTTGACAGGTAGCTCTGGGGCCAACGTCCTGACTTTC	TRBV5-1	TRBJ2-6	-	-
CASSPRGYAGNTIYF	TGTGCCAGCAGCCCCAGGGGGTACGCTGGAAACACCATATATTTT	TRBV7-8	TRBJ1-3	TRBD1	-
CASSDLPGTRNTGELFF	TGCGCCAGCAGTGATTTGCCCGGGACAAGAAACACCGGGGAGCTGTTTTTT	TRBV10-1	TRBJ2-2	-	many
CASSLDRDTDTYEQYF	TGTGCCAGCAGCCTAGACCGGGACACCGACACCTACGAGCAGTACTTC	TRBV6-2/TRBV6-3	TRBJ2-7	-	few
CASSQGSGGTPGSGNTIYF	TGTGCCAGCAGCCAGGGTTCGGGGGGGACCCCCGGCTCTGGAAACACCATATATTTT	TRBV3-1/TRBV3-2	TRBJ1-3	-	-
CASNTGIQPQHF	TGTGCCAGCAATACAGGGATACAGCCCCAGCATTTT	TRBV28	TRBJ1-5	-	-
CASSYSAAGGYTF	TGTGCCAGCAGTTACTCCGCGGCGGGTGGCTACACCTTC	TRBV6-6	TRBJ1-2	-	-
CASSFAGNNEQFF	TGTGCCAGCAGTTTTGCGGGGAACAATGAGCAGTTCTTC	TRBV28	TRBJ2-1	-	-
CASSPQLGTEAFF	TGCGCCAGCAGCCCTCAACTAGGGACTGAAGCTTTCTTT	TRBV5-1	TRBJ1-1	-	-
CASSRTSGSYNEQFF	TGTGCCAGCAGTCGGACTAGCGGCTCCTACAATGAGCAGTTCTTC	TRBV2	TRBJ2-1	TRBD2	-
CAISEGRTQYF	TGTGCCATCAGTGAGGGGCGGACCCAGTACTTC	TRBV10-3	TRBJ2-5	-	-
CASSPQGSRAYEQYF	TGCGCCAGCAGCCCACAGGGGAGTAGGGCCTACGAGCAGTACTTC	TRBV4-1	TRBJ2-7	TRBD1	-
CASAWGQTKETQYF	TGCGCCAGCGCATGGGGACAGACCAAAGAGACCCAGTACTTC	TRBV10-2	TRBJ2-5	TRBD1	-
CASRNRQGDQPQHF	TGTGCCAGTAGAAACAGACAGGGCGATCAGCCCCAGCATTTT	TRBV19	TRBJ1-5	TRBD1	-
CASSFGENEQYF	TGTGCCAGCAGCTTCGGGGAGAACGAGCAGTACTTC	TRBV5-4	TRBJ2-7	-	-
CASSLYRSSTDTQYF	TGTGCCAGCAGCTTATACAGAAGTAGCACAGATACGCAGTATTTT	TRBV7-2	TRBJ2-3	-	-
CASSPLGGSRGTDTQYF	TGTGCCAGCAGTCCCCTCGGCGGGAGTAGGGGCACAGATACGCAGTATTTT	TRBV28	TRBJ2-3	TRBD2	-
CSAPGGNGYTF	TGCAGTGCTCCCGGGGGTAACGGCTACACCTTC	TRBV20-1	TRBJ1-2	-	-
CASSGGSTEAFF	TGTGCCAGCTCCGGAGGGAGCACTGAAGCTTTCTTT	TRBV9	TRBJ1-1	-	few
CATSRANTGNQETQYF	TGTGCCACCAGCAGGGCTAATACAGGGAACCAAGAGACCCAGTACTTC	TRBV15	TRBJ2-5	-	-
CASSIDLRAHSNQPQHF	TGTGCCAGTAGTATAGATCTCAGGGCTCATAGCAATCAGCCCCAGCATTTT	TRBV19	TRBJ1-5	-	-
CATSKGVFYEQYF	TGTGCCACCAGCAAGGGGGTCTTCTACGAGCAGTACTTC	TRBV15	TRBJ2-7	-	-
CASSPRRLQGTQYF	TGTGCCAGCAGTCCCCGGCGGCTACAGGGGACCCAGTACTTC	TRBV27	TRBJ2-5	-	-
CASRTGNTEAFF	TGCGCCAGCAGGACAGGGAACACTGAAGCTTTCTTT	TRBV10-2	TRBJ1-1	-	-
CSARRGNEQYF	TGCAGTGCTAGACGGGGTAACGAGCAGTACTTC	TRBV20-1	TRBJ2-7	-	-
CASTRRGNQPQHF	TGTGCCAGCACTCGCCGAGGCAATCAGCCCCAGCATTTT	TRBV12-3/TRBV12-4	TRBJ1-5	-	-
CASSLGSAVSSYEQYF	TGTGCCAGCAGCTTGGGATCAGCGGTAAGCTCCTACGAGCAGTACTTC	TRBV7-2	TRBJ2-7	-	-
CASRPGTSGANTGELFF	TGCGCCAGCAGACCAGGGACTAGCGGAGCGAACACCGGGGAGCTGTTTTTT	TRBV5-1	TRBJ2-2	TRBD2	-
CASSPSGFAMADTQYF	TGTGCCAGCAGCCCATCGGGGTTTGCTATGGCAGATACGCAGTATTTT	TRBV7-9	TRBJ2-3	-	-
CASSESIAVTDTQYF	TGTGCCAGCAGTGAGTCGATAGCGGTCACAGATACGCAGTATTTT	TRBV6-1	TRBJ2-3	-	once
CASSFVGAIAGELFF	TGTGCCAGCAGCTTCGTGGGAGCGATAGCCGGGGAGCTGTTTTTT	TRBV7-2	TRBJ2-2	-	-
CASSSGTSGYNEQFF	TGTGCCAGCAGTTCCGGGACTAGCGGGTACAATGAGCAGTTCTTC	TRBV27	TRBJ2-1	TRBD2	-
CASSPQSGLAGDEQYF	TGTGCCAGCAGCCCGCAATCGGGACTAGCGGGAGACGAGCAGTACTTC	TRBV7-3	TRBJ2-7	TRBD2	-
CAISEQIETQYF	TGTGCCATCAGTGAGCAAATAGAGACCCAGTACTTC	TRBV10-3	TRBJ2-5	-	-
CASSLYAGNSYNEQFF	TGTGCCAGCAGTTTATATGCGGGCAACTCCTACAATGAGCAGTTCTTC	TRBV28	TRBJ2-1	-	few
CAIGQASGLNTEAFF	TGTGCCATTGGACAGGCTTCTGGTTTGAACACTGAAGCTTTCTTT	TRBV10-3	TRBJ1-1	TRBD1	once
CASSPGSGGTQQYF	TGTGCCAGCAGCCCGGGCAGCGGGGGTACGCAGCAGTACTTC	TRBV14	TRBJ2-7	TRBD2	-
CASSPTTNEKLFF	TGTGCCAGTAGTCCTACAACTAATGAAAAACTGTTTTTT	TRBV19	TRBJ1-4	-	-
CASSGTTYSSGNTIYF	TGTGCCAGCAGTGGAACGACATATAGCTCTGGAAACACCATATATTTT	TRBV25-1	TRBJ1-3	-	-
CASSPAGRGRGKLFF	TGTGCCAGCAGCCCCGCAGGTAGGGGGCGCGGAAAACTGTTTTTT	TRBV3-1/TRBV3-2	TRBJ1-4	TRBD1	-
CASSLGQGPSNVLTF	TGCGCCAGCAGCTTGGGACAGGGGCCATCCAACGTCCTGACTTTC	TRBV5-1	TRBJ2-6	TRBD1	once
CASSKSGTLPIEGEQFF	TGTGCCAGCAGTAAATCCGGGACTCTCCCCATTGAAGGTGAGCAGTTCTTC	TRBV27	TRBJ2-1	-	once
CASRNTGVNTEAFF	TGTGCCAGCAGGAACACAGGGGTGAACACTGAAGCTTTCTTT	TRBV6-5	TRBJ1-1	TRBD1	-